What follows is one T cell receptor beta chain and its context. The CDR3 is 13 amino acids. Germline V CDR1 and CDR2: KGHSH, LQKENI. The V end lost 3 bases, the J end lost 7 bases, and 13 bases lay between the germline ends. Repertoires were generated with immunoSEQ multiplex PCR, while TCRdb's copy carries only in-frame clones and drops some. This table holds approximately 140,000 clones, around nine tenths found once. This entry comes from a study of cytomegalovirus exposure and HLA in healthy donors. The sequencing input was PBMCs. The gene calls are TRBV18 and TRBJ2-7; TRBD2 is a possible D gene (6 bases). The sequence was collected from a woman between 18 and 30 years old in good health and CMV-seropositive. DNA for the CDR3: TGTGCCAGCTCACCCCCGGGGGTGAGTGAGCAGTACTTC. This sequence encodes CASSPPGVSEQYF.